The 27 T cell receptor beta chains below were found in one sample sequenced in a study of T cells in localized non-small cell lung cancer. Some clones are missing from TCRdb's copy, which holds only in-frame ones; the method was immunoSEQ multiplex PCR. The sample consists of approximately 13,000 clones, over 65% of them appearing once. The sequencing here drew on peripheral blood, taken before any cancer treatment. These receptors all come from a male donor aged 60 or over with stage I lung adenocarcinoma.

The chain employs TRBV7-2 and TRBJ1-1; tentatively, D is TRBD1 (6 bases). The germline gives CDR1 SGHTA, CDR2 FQGNSA. Trimming took 8 bases from V and 0 from J, leaving 13 bases between them. The CDR3 length is 14 residues. DNA of the CDR3: TGTGCCAGCTCCAAAGACAGGCTGAACACTGAAGCTTTCTTT. The encoded protein is CASSKDRLNTEAFF.

The chain couples TRBV28 to TRBJ2-2; TRBD2 is a possible D gene (6 bases). The CDR3 is made up of 15 amino acids. The germline CDR1 and CDR2 sequences are MDHEN and SYDVKM. Trimming cost V 1 base and J 5 bases, with 11 bases left between them. CDR3 amino acids: CASSLLQAGTGELFF. DNA of the CDR3: TGTGCCAGCAGTTTATTACAGGCGGGGACCGGGGAGCTGTTTTTT.

The chain carries TRBV19 and TRBJ1-2; D remains ambiguous. CDR3 length: 15 residues. CDR1 is LNHDA, CDR2 SQIVND, per germline (reference sequence). Trimming cost V 1 base and J 4 bases, with 13 bases left between them. The CDR3 DNA follows: TGTGCCAGTAGTATAGGACACAACAGTCTCTATGGCTACACCTTC. As protein: CASSIGHNSLYGYTF.

The genes are TRBV10-1 and TRBJ2-4; D possibly corresponds to TRBD1 (5 bases). Germline V gives CDR1 WNHNN, CDR2 SYGVQD (reference sequence). V was cut by 7 bases and J by 0 bases, with 16 bases left in between. This CDR3 contains 16 residues. CDR3 region: CASILEKGEAKNIQYF. The CDR3 region has the DNA TGCGCCAGCATCCTCGAAAAAGGGGAAGCCAAAAACATTCAGTACTTC.

The rearrangement links TRBV29-1 to TRBJ1-2; TRBD1 is a possible D gene (5 bases). The CDR3 totals 14 residues. Trimming left V 6 bases short and J 4 bases short, with 18 bases between. Germline CDR1 SQVTM, CDR2 ANQGSEA. Here the CDR3 reads CSVGGCRGCYGYTF. As DNA, the CDR3 is TGCAGCGTGGGGGGTTGCCGGGGCTGCTATGGCTACACCTTC. Looking up the rest from reference TRBV29-1 and TRBJ1-2 gives the full variable domain: SAVISQKPSRDICQRGTSLTIQCQVDSQVTMMFWYRQQPGQSLTLIATANQGSEATYESGFVIDKFPISRPNLTFSTLTVSNMSPEDSSIYLCSVGGCRGCYGYTFGSGTRLTVV.

The chain employs TRBV7-2 and TRBJ2-3, with D maybe TRBD2 (7 bases). Germline assignment: CDR1 SGHTA and CDR2 FQGNSA. The ends were cut back, 2 bases at V and 0 bases at J, with 15 bases in the middle. CDR3 size: 17 residues. The CDR3 bases are TGTGCCAGCAGCTTAATCGGGGGGCCCTCTAGCACAGATACGCAGTATTTT. Translation: CASSLIGGPSSTDTQYF.

This clone was seen a handful of times. The rearrangement uses TRBV28 and TRBJ1-1, with a weak D call TRBD1 (6 bases). The CDR3 runs to 15 residues. Germline CDR1 and CDR2: MDHEN and SYDVKM. Trimming left V 4 bases short and J 3 bases short, with 15 bases between. The CDR3 sequence: CASSSPRGTHTEAFF. The CDR3 nucleotides are TGTGCCAGCAGTTCCCCGAGGGGGACGCACACTGAAGCTTTCTTT.

The chain recombines TRBV30 with TRBJ1-2; 9 bases agree with TRBD1. Germline V CDR1 and CDR2: GTSNPN, SVGIG (reference sequence). The CDR3 is 15 amino acids. The J segment lost 3 bases and the V segment lost 2 bases, leaving 7 bases of the junction unmatched. Here the CDR3 DNA reads TGTGCCTGGAGTTTGTACAGGGGGCGCGACTATGGCTACACCTTC. It yields the protein CAWSLYRGRDYGYTF. The complete variable domain, with remaining parts taken from reference TRBV30 and TRBJ1-2, reads SQTIHQWPATLVQPVGSPLSLECTVEGTSNPNLYWYRQAAGRGLQLLFYSVGIGQISSEVPQNLSASRPQDRQFILSSKKLLLSDSGFYLCAWSLYRGRDYGYTFGSGTRLTVV.

V gene TRBV7-3 combines with J gene TRBJ2-1; no definite D call. CDR1 SGHTA and CDR2 FQGTGA come from the germline V gene. The CDR3 covers 12 residues. V dropped 8 bases and J dropped 7 bases, with 12 bases sitting between them. CDR3 in DNA: TGTGCCAGCGGCGCCACGAGGAATGAGCAGTTCTTC. Its protein is CASGATRNEQFF.

The gene calls are TRBV28 and TRBJ1-6; no reliable D call. CDR1 MDHEN and CDR2 SYDVKM come from the germline V gene. The CDR3 contains 14 residues. The V and J ends lost 3 bases and 9 bases respectively, with 12 bases between them. CDR3 DNA: TGTGCCAGCAGTTTGCGGACCGTAGGTTCACCCCTCCACTTT. As protein: CASSLRTVGSPLHF.

In this sample, this clone turned up a few times. The rearrangement uses TRBV7-2 and TRBJ1-2; 7 positions agree with TRBD1. Germline CDR1 is SGHTA and CDR2 is FQGNSA. Trimming cost V 6 bases and J 2 bases; bases outside gene matches: 6. This CDR3 spans 14 amino acids. The CDR3 DNA reads TGTGCCAGCAGTTACGCGACAGGGAACTATGGCTACACCTTC. Translating it yields CASSYATGNYGYTF.

The rearrangement links TRBV7-9 to TRBJ1-2, with TRBD1 identical over 8 bases. After removal of 5 bases from V and 3 bases from J, the junction contained 5 bases not matched to a gene. Germline assignment: CDR1 SEHNR and CDR2 FQNEAQ (reference sequence). The CDR3 is made up of 14 amino acids. CDR3 loop: CASSRQGRDYGYTF. Here the CDR3 DNA reads TGTGCCAGCAGCCGACAGGGGAGGGACTATGGCTACACCTTC.

This clone occurred a few times. The CDR3 sequence is CASHIDYTF. The DNA of the CDR3 is TGCGCCAGCCACATTGACTACACCTTC. V and J are TRBV10-1 and TRBJ1-2; D call uncertain. Deletions cut 8 bases from V and 10 bases from J, with 8 bases between. This CDR3 has 9 amino acids. Looked up from germline, CDR1 is WNHNN and CDR2 is SYGVQD (reference sequence).

This sequence joins TRBV27 and TRBJ2-7; 7 nucleotides match TRBD2. Germline CDR1 and CDR2: MNHEY and SMNVEV (reference sequence). The CDR3 has 14 residues. J gave up 4 bases and V 3 bases, and 6 bases lay outside the gene matches. In DNA form, the CDR3 reads TGTGCCAGCAGTTTGGGGGGGGTAGGGTACGAGCAGTACTTC. Translated, it gives CASSLGGVGYEQYF.

V usage is TRBV7-2 and J usage is TRBJ2-5, with D perhaps TRBD2 (6 bases). V dropped 5 bases and J dropped 5 bases, with 15 bases sitting between them. The V gene's germline CDR1 is SGHTA and CDR2 FQGNSA. The CDR3 loop spans 14 amino acids. The CDR3 DNA is TGTGCCAGCAGCAATAGACTAGATGTCGAGACCCAGTACTTC. Its translation is CASSNRLDVETQYF. Supplemented by reference TRBV7-2 and TRBJ2-5, the full variable domain reads GAGVSQSPSNKVTEKGKDVELRCDPISGHTALYWYRQSLGQGLEFLIYFQGNSAPDKSGLPSDRFSAERTGGSVSTLTIQRTQQEDSAVYLCASSNRLDVETQYFGPGTRLLVL.

The genes are TRBV19 and TRBJ2-2, with 7 bases lining up with TRBD1. V shed 3 bases and J 15 bases; nucleotides not matched to a gene: 7. Germline values: CDR1 LNHDA, CDR2 SQIVND (reference sequence). The CDR3 is 12 amino acids. DNA of the CDR3: TGTGCCAGTAGTATCTCGACAGGGTCGGTGTTTTTT. It specifies CASSISTGSVFF.

V is TRBV21-1 and J is TRBJ2-3; the table gives TRBD1 as D, unverified against the DNA. TRBV21-1 represents a pseudogene. This CDR3 comprises 15 residues. The CDR3 DNA sequence: TGTGCCAGCACCAATACCCGACAGTCCACAGATACGCAGTATTTT. Protein sequence: CASTNTRQSTDTQYF.

This chain uses TRBV12-1 with TRBJ1-2; TRBD1, the table's D call, was not compared with the DNA. TRBV12-1 is termed a pseudogene. This CDR3 comprises 19 residues. The CDR3 DNA follows: TGTGCCAGCAGCCCGAACCGCCTCGACAGTATTTCGATCCCCTATGGCTACACCTTC. This codes for CASSPNRLDSISIPYGYTF.

This chain joins TRBV27 and TRBJ1-2; tentatively, D is TRBD1 (6 bases). Germline CDR1 is MNHEY and CDR2 is SMNVEV (reference sequence). This CDR3 region has 15 residues. V was cut by 8 bases and J by 6 bases, with 22 bases left in between. The CDR3 reads CASGLGGAAGDGYTF. In DNA, the CDR3 is TGTGCCAGCGGGCTGGGGGGGGCAGCAGGGGATGGCTACACCTTC.

The chain couples TRBV5-8 to TRBJ2-7, with 9 nucleotides matching TRBD2. The germline V gene encodes CDR1 SGHTS and CDR2 YDEGEE. This CDR3 has 17 amino acids. Losses at the gene ends were 0 bases for V and 6 bases for J; bases not matched to a gene: 13. Here the CDR3 reads CASSLGALAGLGREQYF. The CDR3 DNA reads TGTGCCAGCAGCTTGGGAGCTCTAGCGGGATTAGGGCGCGAGCAGTACTTC. Combining the CDR3 with reference TRBV5-8 and TRBJ2-7 gives the whole variable domain EAGVTQSPTHLIKTRGQQATLRCSPISGHTSVYWYQQALGLGLQFLLWYDEGEERNRGNFPPRFSGRQFPNYSSELNVNALELEDSALYLCASSLGALAGLGREQYFGPGTRLTVT.

This rearrangement joins TRBV6-4 to TRBJ1-5, with D unclear. This CDR3 has 16 amino acids. The germline V gene has CDR1 MRHNA and CDR2 SNTAGT. The V end was cut by 7 bases, the J end by 0 bases, with 16 bases between. The CDR3 nucleotides are TGTGCCAGCAAATATCAGAGGTTGTATAGCAATCAGCCCCAGCATTTT. Protein: CASKYQRLYSNQPQHF.

V usage is TRBV13 and J usage is TRBJ2-1, with D perhaps matching TRBD1 (5 bases). V dropped 5 bases and J dropped 8 bases, with 16 bases sitting between them. The CDR3 sequence is 14 residues long. Germline V gives CDR1 PRHDT, CDR2 FYEKMQ (reference sequence). The CDR3 region has the DNA TGTGCCAGCAGCCATGGTGGGGCAGACGATGAGCAGTTCTTC. Translated: CASSHGGADDEQFF.

This sequence joins TRBV29-1 and TRBJ2-7; a possible D gene is TRBD1 (7 bases). Between the trimmed V and J ends, which lost 6 bases and 3 bases, there was a span of 15 bases. Germline V lookup: CDR1 SQVTM, CDR2 ANQGSEA. The CDR3 spans 13 residues. CDR3 sequence reads: CSVKTGRNYEQYF. The CDR3 DNA sequence: TGCAGCGTCAAGACAGGGAGGAACTACGAGCAGTACTTC.

The chain recombines TRBV5-1 with TRBJ2-5; D remains unclear. Germline V gene sequence: CDR1 SGHRS, CDR2 YFSETQ. CDR3 length equals 12 residues. V was pared by 4 bases and J by 1 base, with 5 bases between. The CDR3 sequence: CASSNIQETQYF. CDR3 nucleotides: TGCGCCAGCAGCAACATCCAAGAGACCCAGTACTTC.

The rearrangement uses TRBV9 and TRBJ1-3; 9 bases line up with TRBD1. CDR1 and CDR2 from the germline V gene are SGDLS and YYNGEE. The CDR3 covers 17 residues. With 0 bases clipped from V and 9 bases from J, the junction kept 13 bases outside the gene matches. CDR3 DNA: TGTGCCAGCAGCGTAGGTTCCGGACAGGGGACGCGAAGCACCATATATTTT. Its protein product is CASSVGSGQGTRSTIYF.

This chain links TRBV6-5 with TRBJ1-3; weak D call: TRBD1 (6 bases). V was cut by 8 bases and J by 2 bases, with 10 bases left in between. CDR1 and CDR2 (germline): MNHEY, SVGAGI. The CDR3 extends over 13 amino acids. This CDR3 reads CASAQGTGNTIYF. The CDR3 bases are TGTGCCAGCGCTCAGGGGACTGGAAACACCATATATTTT.

This chain uses TRBV2 with TRBJ2-1, with D possibly matching TRBD2 (6 bases). The V gene's germline CDR1 is SNHLY and CDR2 FYNNEI. V shed 6 bases and J shed 10 bases, with 16 bases lying between them. CDR3 length: 13 amino acids. CDR3 in amino acids: CASSQGLREEQFF. The CDR3 DNA sequence: TGTGCCAGCAGCCAGGGACTTAGGGAAGAGCAGTTCTTC.